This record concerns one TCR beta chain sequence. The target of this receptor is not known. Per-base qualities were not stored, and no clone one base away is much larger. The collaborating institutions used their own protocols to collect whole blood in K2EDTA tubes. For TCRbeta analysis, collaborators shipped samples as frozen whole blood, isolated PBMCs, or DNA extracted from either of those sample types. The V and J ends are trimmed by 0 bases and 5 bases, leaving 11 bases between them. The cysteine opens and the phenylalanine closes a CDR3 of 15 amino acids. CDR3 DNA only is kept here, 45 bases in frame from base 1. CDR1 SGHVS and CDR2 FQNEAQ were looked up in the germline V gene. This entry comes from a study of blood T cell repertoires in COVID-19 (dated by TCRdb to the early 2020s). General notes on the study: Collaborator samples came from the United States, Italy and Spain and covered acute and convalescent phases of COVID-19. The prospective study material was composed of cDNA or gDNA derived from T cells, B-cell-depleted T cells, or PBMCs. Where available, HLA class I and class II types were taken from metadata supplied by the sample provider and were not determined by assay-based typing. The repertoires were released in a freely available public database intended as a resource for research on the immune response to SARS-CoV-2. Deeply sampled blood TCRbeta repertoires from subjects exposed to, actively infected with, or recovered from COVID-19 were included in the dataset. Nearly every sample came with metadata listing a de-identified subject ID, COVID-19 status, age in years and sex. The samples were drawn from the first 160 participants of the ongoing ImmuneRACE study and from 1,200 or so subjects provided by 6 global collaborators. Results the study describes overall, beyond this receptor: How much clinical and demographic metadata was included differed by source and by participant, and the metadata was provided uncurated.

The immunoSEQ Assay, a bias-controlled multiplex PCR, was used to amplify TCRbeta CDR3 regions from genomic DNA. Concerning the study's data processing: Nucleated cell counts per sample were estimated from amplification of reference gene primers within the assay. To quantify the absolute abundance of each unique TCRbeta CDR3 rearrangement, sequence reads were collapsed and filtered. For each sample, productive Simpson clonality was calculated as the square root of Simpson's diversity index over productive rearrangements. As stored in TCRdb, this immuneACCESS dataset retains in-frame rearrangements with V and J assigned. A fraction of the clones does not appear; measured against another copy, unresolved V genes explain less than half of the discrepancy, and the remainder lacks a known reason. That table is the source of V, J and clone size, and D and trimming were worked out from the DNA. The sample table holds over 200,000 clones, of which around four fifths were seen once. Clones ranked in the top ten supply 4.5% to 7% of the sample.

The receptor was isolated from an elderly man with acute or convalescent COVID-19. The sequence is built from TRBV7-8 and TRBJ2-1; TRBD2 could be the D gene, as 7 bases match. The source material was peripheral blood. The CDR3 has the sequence CASSLAGGGDNEQFF. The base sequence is TGTGCCAGCAGCTTAGCGGGGGGGGGCGACAATGAGCAGTTCTTC. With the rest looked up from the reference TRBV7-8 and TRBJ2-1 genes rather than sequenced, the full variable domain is GAGVSQSPRYKVAKRGQDVALRCDPISGHVSLFWYQQALGQGPEFLTYFQNEAQLDKSGLPSDRFFAERPEGSVSTLKIQRTQQEDSAVYLCASSLAGGGDNEQFFGPGTRLTVL.